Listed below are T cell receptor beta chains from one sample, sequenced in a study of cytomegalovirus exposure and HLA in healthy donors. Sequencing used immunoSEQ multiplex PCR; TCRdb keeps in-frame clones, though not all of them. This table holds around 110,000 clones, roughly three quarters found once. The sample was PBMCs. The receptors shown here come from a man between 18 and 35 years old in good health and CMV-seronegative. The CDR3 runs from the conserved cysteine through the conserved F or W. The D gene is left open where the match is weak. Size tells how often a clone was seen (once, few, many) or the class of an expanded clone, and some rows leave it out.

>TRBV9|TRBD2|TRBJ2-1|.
TGTGCCAGCAGCACCCCGGGCGGCGGGGGGGCCTACAATGAGCAGTTCTTC
CASSTPGGGGAYNEQFF
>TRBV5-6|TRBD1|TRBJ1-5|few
TGTGCCAGCAGCCGGACAGGGTTCGGCTATAGCAATCAGCCCCAGCATTTT
CASSRTGFGYSNQPQHF
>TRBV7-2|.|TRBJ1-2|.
TGTGCCAGCAGCTTTCGAGTGGGCTACACCTTC
CASSFRVGYTF
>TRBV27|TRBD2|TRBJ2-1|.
TGTGCCAGCAGAAGACTAGCGGGGGGGGCCTTCGAGCAGTTCTTC
CASRRLAGGAFEQFF
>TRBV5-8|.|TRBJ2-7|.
TGTGCCAGCAGCTTGGGAGGCGGCGAGCAGTACTTC
CASSLGGGEQYF
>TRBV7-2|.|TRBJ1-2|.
TGTGCCAGCAGCTTATGGGCCAATGGCTACACCTTC
CASSLWANGYTF
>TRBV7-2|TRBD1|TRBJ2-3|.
TGTGCCAGCAGCGATAGGACCGGGACAGGGGGCACAGATACGCAGTATTTT
CASSDRTGTGGTDTQYF
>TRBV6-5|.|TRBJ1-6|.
TGTGCCAGCAGACAGAGCTCCTATAATTCACCCCTCCACTTT
CASRQSSYNSPLHF
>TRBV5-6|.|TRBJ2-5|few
TGTGCCAGCAGCCCCCAGGGCCACCAAGAGACCCAGTACTTC
CASSPQGHQETQYF
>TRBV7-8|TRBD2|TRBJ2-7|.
TGTGCCAGCAGCTCGGGGACTAGCGACTACTACGAGCAGTACTTC
CASSSGTSDYYEQYF
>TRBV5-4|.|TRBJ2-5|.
TGTGCCAGCAGCTTCTCGAGAGGCCTCGCCGAGACCCAGTACTTC
CASSFSRGLAETQYF
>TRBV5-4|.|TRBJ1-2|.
TGTGCCAGCAGCATTCACGGGGGGGGATTACCCGGCTACACCTTC
CASSIHGGGLPGYTF
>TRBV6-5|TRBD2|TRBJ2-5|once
TGTGCCAGCATGATGGGGGGGTTCAGGCTGGCCCAGTACTTC
CASMMGGFRLAQYF
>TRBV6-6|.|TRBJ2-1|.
TGTGCCAGCCGAACCTCTACTAGCTCCTACAATGAGCAGTTCTTC
CASRTSTSSYNEQFF
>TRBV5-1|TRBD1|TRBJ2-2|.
TGCGCCAGCAGCGGTGACAGGGGGTATGGCGGGGAGCTGTTTTTT
CASSGDRGYGGELFF
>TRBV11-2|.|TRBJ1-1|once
TGTGCCAGCAGTCTATCCTCTGGACAACCGCAAATGGCTTTCTTT
CASSLSSGQPQMAFF
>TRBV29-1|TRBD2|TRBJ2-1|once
TGCAGCGCCCGATCGGGGGGGGGTCTGGGGAATGAGCAGTTCTTC
CSARSGGGLGNEQFF
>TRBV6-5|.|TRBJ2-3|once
TGTGCCAGCAGTCCCGGAGGGACTTCCACAGATACGCAGTATTTT
CASSPGGTSTDTQYF
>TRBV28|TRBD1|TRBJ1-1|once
TGTGCCAGCAGTTCCTCAGGGGGCGGGAACACTGAAGCTTTCTTT
CASSSSGGGNTEAFF
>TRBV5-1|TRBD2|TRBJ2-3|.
TGCGCCAGCAGCTTGGCCCTGCGGGGGGGCGACGCAGATACGCAGTATTTT
CASSLALRGGDADTQYF
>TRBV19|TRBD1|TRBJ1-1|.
TGTGCCAGTTTCCTGTCCGGGACAGGGCGCCCGATTGAAGCTTTCTTT
CASFLSGTGRPIEAFF
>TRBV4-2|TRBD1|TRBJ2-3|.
TGTGCCAGCAGCCCTGGGGACAGGGGGCGCGTAGATACGCAGTATTTT
CASSPGDRGRVDTQYF
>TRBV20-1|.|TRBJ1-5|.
TGCAGTGCTTGCTGCCCGGGCCAGCATTTT
CSACCPGQHF
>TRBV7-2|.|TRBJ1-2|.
TGTGCCAGCAGCTTAGGGGGGCCCTCCTATGGCTACACCTTC
CASSLGGPSYGYTF
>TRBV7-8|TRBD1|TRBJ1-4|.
TGTGCCAGCAGCAACGACAGGGTTAAACTGTTTTTT
CASSNDRVKLFF
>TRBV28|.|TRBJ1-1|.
TGTGCCAGCAGACAACCGGGGGGGAACACTGAAGCTTTCTTT
CASRQPGGNTEAFF
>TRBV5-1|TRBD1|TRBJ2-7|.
TGCGCCAGCAGCGAGGGGGCGGGTCCCTACGAGCAGTACTTC
CASSEGAGPYEQYF
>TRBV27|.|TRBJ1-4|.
TGTGCCAGCAGTTTCTCCAGTGGAGGCGAAAAACTGTTTTTT
CASSFSSGGEKLFF
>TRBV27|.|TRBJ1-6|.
TGTGCCAGCAGTTTGGGAGGGTTTGGTTCACCCCTCCACTTT
CASSLGGFGSPLHF
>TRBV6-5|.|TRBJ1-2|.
TGTGCCAGCAGTTACTCGGCAGAACGCGGCTACACCTTC
CASSYSAERGYTF
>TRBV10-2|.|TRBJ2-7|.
TGCGCCAGCAGTGGACTAGATAGGCCCTACGAGCAGTACTTC
CASSGLDRPYEQYF
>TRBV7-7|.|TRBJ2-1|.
TGTGCCAGCAGCTCCGATCCCGAGGATGAGCAGTTCTTC
CASSSDPEDEQFF
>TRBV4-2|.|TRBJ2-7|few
TGTGCCAGCAGCCCCCCCGAGGGTTCGGTTTCCGAGCAGTACTTC
CASSPPEGSVSEQYF
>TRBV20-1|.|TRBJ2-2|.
TGCAGTGCGTCGGGGACCGGGGAGCTGTTTTTT
CSASGTGELFF
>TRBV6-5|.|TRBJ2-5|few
TGTGCCAGCAGTTACTCCGGGACCCAGTACTTC
CASSYSGTQYF
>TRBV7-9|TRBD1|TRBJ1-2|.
TGTGCCAGCAGCTCCCAACAGGGGTGGGATGGCTACACCTTC
CASSSQQGWDGYTF
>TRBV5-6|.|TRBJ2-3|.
TGTGCCAGCAGCTTGGGACAGTACACAGATACGCAGTATTTT
CASSLGQYTDTQYF